Described below is a single T cell receptor (beta chain) sequence and its context. No antigen is known for it. The CDR3 covers 14 residues. Germline V gene data show CDR1 as MDHEN and CDR2 as SYDVKM. The ends were cut back, 3 bases at V and 4 bases at J, with 12 bases in the middle. These data come from a study of beta chain features in type 1 diabetes. General study points: Across all four CD4+ subsets, people with type 1 diabetes showed modestly shorter TCRB CDR3s.

The sequenced template was cDNA made from the entire isolated RNA. Sequencing used immunoSEQ multiplex PCR; TCRdb keeps in-frame clones, though not all of them. The top ten clones hold under 0.55% of a sample with approximately 170,000 clones, approximately 7.9% of them seen once. The gene calls are TRBV28 and TRBJ1-2, with D perhaps TRBD1 (6 bases). Sequencing was carried out using central memory CD4+ T cells from blood. This receptor was obtained from a man younger than 35 with type 1 diabetes. The CDR3 here is CASSLPRGRYGYTF. CDR3 coding DNA: TGTGCCAGCAGTTTGCCCAGGGGCCGCTATGGCTACACCTTC.